A selection of T cell receptor beta chains follows, all from one sample in a study of blood T cells in healthy people across ages. MiXCR, applied by TCRdb to the 5' RACE reads, yields one record per CDR3 protein. The repertoire holds under 800,000 distinct CDR3 sequences, with 43% as singletons. The specimen sequenced was blood. These TCRs come from a woman aged 60 to 75 in good health. CDR3s include the opening cysteine and the closing phenylalanine or tryptophan. The D gene is left open where the match is weak. Expanded clones get a size class; other rows say once, few or many, or leave the size out.

v_call	clone_size	d_call	j_call	cdr3_nt	cdr3_aa
TRBV4-3	many	NA	TRBJ2-5	TGCGCCAGCAGCCAAGAGGTCTTCGGAGGAGAGACCCAGTACTTC	CASSQEVFGGETQYF
TRBV29-1	NA	NA	TRBJ1-1	TGCAGCGTTGCTACAGGGCAGATGAACACTGAAGCTTTCTTT	CSVATGQMNTEAFF
TRBV6-5	NA	TRBD2	TRBJ2-5	TGTGCCAGCAGATACTCGGGGGGGAGAGAGACCCAGTACTTC	CASRYSGGRETQYF
TRBV20-1	NA	TRBD2	TRBJ2-1	TGCAGTGCGTCGACTAGCGGGAGCTACAATGAGCAGTTCTTC	CSASTSGSYNEQFF
TRBV5-1	NA	TRBD1	TRBJ1-6	TGCGCCAGCAGCTTATTAGGGGGCGACCTCTTAAATTCACCCCTCCACTTT	CASSLLGGDLLNSPLHF
TRBV29-1	few	NA	TRBJ2-3	TGCAGCTACCCTACCGCGGGGGATACGCAGTATTTT	CSYPTAGDTQYF
TRBV29-1	many	NA	TRBJ2-7	TGCAGCGTTCAACAGAGCTCCTACGAGCAGTACTTC	CSVQQSSYEQYF
TRBV29-1	many	NA	TRBJ2-5	TGCAGTGCTACCCCGACAGGCCAAGAGACCCAGTACTTC	CSATPTGQETQYF
TRBV27	NA	NA	TRBJ1-3	TGTGCCAGCAAAGGAGCCTACAGCTCTGGAAACACCATATATTTT	CASKGAYSSGNTIYF
TRBV6-2/TRBV6-3	few	TRBD2	TRBJ2-2	TGTGCCAGCAGTTACGGGACTACAAACACCGGGGAGCTGTTTTTT	CASSYGTTNTGELFF
TRBV20-1	NA	NA	TRBJ2-1	TGCAGTGCCCAACGAGGGGTACAAGAGACCCAGTTCTTC	CSAQRGVQETQFF
TRBV20-1	NA	NA	TRBJ2-2	TGCAGTGCTAGAGATACTCAGGGGCCTAACACCGGGGAGCTGTTTTTT	CSARDTQGPNTGELFF
TRBV5-1	NA	NA	TRBJ1-2	TGCGCCAGCAGCTTGTCAGGGGTCGACGGCTACACCTTC	CASSLSGVDGYTF
TRBV20-1	few	NA	TRBJ1-2	TGCAGTGCCCGACCGGGGGCCTCTGGGGATGGCTACACCTTC	CSARPGASGDGYTF
TRBV20-1	few	NA	TRBJ2-3	TGCAGTGGAGGGAGCACAGATACGCAGTATTTT	CSGGSTDTQYF
TRBV4-2	NA	NA	TRBJ1-1	TGTGCCAGCAGCCAAGAAACCCTCACTGAAGCTTTCTTT	CASSQETLTEAFF
TRBV7-2	NA	NA	TRBJ1-2	TGTGCCAGCAGCCCCTCCGGGGGGGAAGATTATGGCTACACCTTC	CASSPSGGEDYGYTF
TRBV20-1	many	NA	TRBJ1-2	TGCAGTGCTAGAGAGGCTAACTATGGCTACACCTTC	CSAREANYGYTF
TRBV7-2	NA	NA	TRBJ2-3	TGTGCCAGCAGCTTAAGATTTAATGGTGGCACAGGTACGCAGTATTTT	CASSLRFNGGTGTQYF
TRBV11-2	few	NA	TRBJ1-2	TGTGCCAGCAGCTTAGCTCTAGAGAACTATGGCTACACCTTC	CASSLALENYGYTF
TRBV12-3/TRBV12-4	NA	NA	TRBJ2-7	TGTGCCAGCAGCCTAGGGCCAGTTCGTTCCTACGAGCAGTACTTC	CASSLGPVRSYEQYF